Sequencing of this TCR beta chain was carried out in a study of neurological immune-mediated disorders. This clonotype showed up many times. The V end was cut by 0 bases, the J end by 8 bases, with 17 bases between. CDR3 size: 16 residues. Germline V gene data show CDR1 as DFQATT and CDR2 as SNEGSKA (reference sequence). TCRdb analysed the 5' RACE reads with MiXCR anew, one entry per CDR3 protein. The sample contains tens of thousands of distinct CDR3 sequences, 5.8% of which appear only once. Stated time point: longitudinal time-point 2. The TCR originated in a woman aged 60 to 75 with multiple sclerosis. The genes are TRBV20-1 and TRBJ1-6; D is uncertain. What was sequenced was PBMCs. DNA of the CDR3: TGCAGTGCTAGAGATGGTGTGCAGCCAGGTGATTCACCCCTCCACTTT. Translating it yields CSARDGVQPGDSPLHF.